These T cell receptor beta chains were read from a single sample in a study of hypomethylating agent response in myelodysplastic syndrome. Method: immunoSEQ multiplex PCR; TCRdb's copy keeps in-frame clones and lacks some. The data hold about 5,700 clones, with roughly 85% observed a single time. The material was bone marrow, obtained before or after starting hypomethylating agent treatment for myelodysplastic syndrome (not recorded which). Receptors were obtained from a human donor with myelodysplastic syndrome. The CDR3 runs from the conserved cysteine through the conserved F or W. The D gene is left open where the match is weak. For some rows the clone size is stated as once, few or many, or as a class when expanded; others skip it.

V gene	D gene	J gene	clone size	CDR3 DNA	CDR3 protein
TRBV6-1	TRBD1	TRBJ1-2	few	TGTGCCAGCACCCGGGACAGGGGCAACTATGGCTACACCTTC	CASTRDRGNYGYTF
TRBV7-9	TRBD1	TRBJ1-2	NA	TGTGCCAGCAGCTTAAGCAAGGGGACAGGGAACTATGGCTACACCTTC	CASSLSKGTGNYGYTF
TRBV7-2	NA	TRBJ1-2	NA	TGTGCCAGCAGCTTTTCGAAAAACTATGGCTACACCTTC	CASSFSKNYGYTF
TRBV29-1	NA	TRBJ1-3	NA	TGCAGCGTTGAAGCCGGGAGGGACACCATATATTTT	CSVEAGRDTIYF
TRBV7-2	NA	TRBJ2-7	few	TGTGCCAGCAGCTTAGGAACCTACGAGCAGTACTTC	CASSLGTYEQYF
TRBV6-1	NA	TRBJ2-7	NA	TGTGCCAGCAGTGAAGGAGAGGCTAGCGTCTACGAGCAGTACTTC	CASSEGEASVYEQYF
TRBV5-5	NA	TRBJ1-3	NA	TGTGCCAGCAGCGGAAAACAGGGCGGAAACACCATATATTTT	CASSGKQGGNTIYF
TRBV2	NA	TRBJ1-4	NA	TGTGCCAGCAGTCCAGGGGCCTTTGGTGAAAAACTGTTTTTT	CASSPGAFGEKLFF
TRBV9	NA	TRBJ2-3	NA	TGTGCCAGCAGCACCCGGGATGGTACAGATACGCAGTATTTT	CASSTRDGTDTQYF
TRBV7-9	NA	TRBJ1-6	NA	TGTGCCACAACCAGGGGTAATTCACCCCTCCACTTT	CATTRGNSPLHF
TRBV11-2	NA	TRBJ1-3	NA	TGTGCCAGCAGCAACCGGGAACTCGGAAACACCATATATTTT	CASSNRELGNTIYF
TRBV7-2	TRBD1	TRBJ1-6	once	TGTGCCAGCAGCCAAGAGGCCGGGACAGAGGATTCACCCCTCCACTTT	CASSQEAGTEDSPLHF
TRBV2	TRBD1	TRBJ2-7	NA	TGTGCCAGCAGTGGGGACAGCCTCTACGAGCAGTACTTC	CASSGDSLYEQYF
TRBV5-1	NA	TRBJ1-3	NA	TGCGCCAGCAGCTTGGGATGGCAGGGCGCGGGAAACACCATATATTTT	CASSLGWQGAGNTIYF
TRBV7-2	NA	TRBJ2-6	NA	TGTGCCAGCAGCTTAGCTGGACAGCATACCTCTGGGGCCAACGTCCTGACTTTC	CASSLAGQHTSGANVLTF
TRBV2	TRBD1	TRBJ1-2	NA	TGTGCCAGCAGATCCCGCCGGACAGGGGGAAATGGCTACACCTTC	CASRSRRTGGNGYTF
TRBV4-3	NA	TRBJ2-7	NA	TGCGCCAGCAGCCAAGGGGCAGGGAGAAGTTACGAGCAGTACTTC	CASSQGAGRSYEQYF
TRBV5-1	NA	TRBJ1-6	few	TGCGCCAGCAGCTCGGGACAAACAGATTCACCCCTCCACTTT	CASSSGQTDSPLHF
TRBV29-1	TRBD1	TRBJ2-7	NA	TGCAGCGTTGAATTTTATGGGGGACAGGGGTACGAGCAGTACTTC	CSVEFYGGQGYEQYF
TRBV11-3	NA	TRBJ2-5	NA	TGTGCCAGCAGCTTAGAAGGGGGGGAAGAGACCCAGTACTTC	CASSLEGGEETQYF
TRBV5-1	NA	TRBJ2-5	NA	TGCGCCAGCAGCCAAATAGAAGAGACCCAGTACTTC	CASSQIEETQYF
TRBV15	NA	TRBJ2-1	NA	TGTGCCACCAGCAATCCCTCTCGCAGGGGATTCTTC	CATSNPSRRGFF
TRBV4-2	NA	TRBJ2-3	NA	TGTGCCAGCAGCCAAGATCCCGCCCCTGGCACAGATACGCAGTATTTT	CASSQDPAPGTDTQYF
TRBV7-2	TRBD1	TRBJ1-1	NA	TGTGCCAGCAGCCAGGGACAGAAGAACGAAGCTTTCTTT	CASSQGQKNEAFF
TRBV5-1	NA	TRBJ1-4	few	TGCGCCAGCAGCTTGGGAGGTTATGAAAAACTGTTTTTT	CASSLGGYEKLFF
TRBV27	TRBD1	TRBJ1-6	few	TGTGCCAGCAGTTTGGTCCAGGGGGAACCACCCCTCCACTTT	CASSLVQGEPPLHF
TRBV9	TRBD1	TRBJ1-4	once	TGTGCCAGCAGCGTTGGGACAGGACTGGGGGCTAATGAAAAACTGTTTTTT	CASSVGTGLGANEKLFF
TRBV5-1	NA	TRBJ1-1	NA	TGCGCCAGCAGCTTGGCAGGCGCGGAACAAGCTTTCTTT	CASSLAGAEQAFF
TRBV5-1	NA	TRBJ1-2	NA	TGCGCCAGCAGCTTGGACGGCTCGACTCCTGGGGGCTACACCTTC	CASSLDGSTPGGYTF
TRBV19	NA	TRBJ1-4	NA	TGTGCCAGTAGTTCCGGCAGGGGAAATGAAAAACTGTTTTTT	CASSSGRGNEKLFF
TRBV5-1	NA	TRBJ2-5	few	TGCGCCAGCAGCTTTTACAGGGGAGGAGAGACCCAGTACTTC	CASSFYRGGETQYF
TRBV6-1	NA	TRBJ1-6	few	TGTGCCAGCAGTGAAGTCCGTAATTCACCCCTCCACTTT	CASSEVRNSPLHF
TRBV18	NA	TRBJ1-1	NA	TGTGCCAGCTCACCCCCACTACCGAACACTGAAGCTTTCTTT	CASSPPLPNTEAFF
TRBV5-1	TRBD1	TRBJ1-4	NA	TGCGCCAGCAGCGGAGGGGGCGGAACTGAAAAACTGTTTTTT	CASSGGGGTEKLFF
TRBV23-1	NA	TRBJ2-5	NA	TGCGCCAGCAGTCACGACCCCAGGAGGGTGGTACAAGAGACCCAGTACTTC	CASSHDPRRVVQETQYF
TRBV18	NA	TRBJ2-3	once	TGTGCCAGCTCACCAATGGGGGGATCGTCCGCAGATACGCAGTATTTT	CASSPMGGSSADTQYF
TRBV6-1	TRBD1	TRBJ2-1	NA	TGTGCCATAAAGGACAGGGGGCGAGGTGAGCAGTTCTTC	CAIKDRGRGEQFF
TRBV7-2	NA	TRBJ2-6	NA	TGTGCCAGCAGCTCTTCCGGGACGGCTATCTCTGGGGCCAACGTCCTGACTTTC	CASSSSGTAISGANVLTF
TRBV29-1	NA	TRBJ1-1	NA	TGCAGCGTTGTGGAGGGGGGCAGGACTGAAGCTTTCTTT	CSVVEGGRTEAFF
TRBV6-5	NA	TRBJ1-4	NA	TGTGCCAGCAGTTACTCGACGGTGGCCGAAAAACTGTTTTTT	CASSYSTVAEKLFF
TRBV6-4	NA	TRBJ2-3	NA	TGTGCCAGCAGTGACTCCCCCCGCACAGATACGCAGTATTTT	CASSDSPRTDTQYF
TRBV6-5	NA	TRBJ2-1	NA	TGTGCCAGCAGTTATCCAGGACGGTACAATGAGCAGTTCTTC	CASSYPGRYNEQFF
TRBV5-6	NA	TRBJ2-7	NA	TGTGCCAGCAGCCCCGTGAGTTCCTCCTACGAGCAGTACTTC	CASSPVSSSYEQYF
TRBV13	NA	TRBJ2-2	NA	TGTGCCAGCAGCTTAGTAAGGACCGGGGAGCTGTTTTTT	CASSLVRTGELFF
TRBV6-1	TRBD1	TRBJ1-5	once	TGTGCCAGCAGTGGGGGGACAGGAGCTTCCAATCAGCCCCAGCATTTT	CASSGGTGASNQPQHF
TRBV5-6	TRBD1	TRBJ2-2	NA	TGTGCCAGCAGCTTGGGGACAGGTTACACCGGGGAGCTGTTTTTT	CASSLGTGYTGELFF
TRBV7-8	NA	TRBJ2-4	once	TGTGCCAGCAGCTTTCGAGAAGGGATGAACATTCAGTACTTC	CASSFREGMNIQYF
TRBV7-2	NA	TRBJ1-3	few	TGTGCCAGCAGCTTCGGAAACACCATATATTTT	CASSFGNTIYF
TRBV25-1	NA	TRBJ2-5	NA	TGTGCCAGCAGAAACGGGCTCACAAAGAAACAAGAGACCCAGTACTTC	CASRNGLTKKQETQYF
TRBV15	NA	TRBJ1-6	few	TGTGCCACCAGCAGACCGGGGGCTGGTAATTCACCCCTCCACTTT	CATSRPGAGNSPLHF
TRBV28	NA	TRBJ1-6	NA	TGTGCCAGCAGGCCCGCCATGGCCTATAATTCACCCCTCCACTTT	CASRPAMAYNSPLHF
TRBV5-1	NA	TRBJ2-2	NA	TGCGCCAGCAGCTTGCCCGGGTCGGACACCGGGGAGCTGTTTTTT	CASSLPGSDTGELFF
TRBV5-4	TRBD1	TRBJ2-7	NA	TGTGCCAGCAGCTTAGGTATGGGGACAGCGCGCTTC	CASSLGMGTARF
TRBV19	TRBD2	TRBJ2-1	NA	TGTGCCAGTACGGGGGGGCCACTCGAGCAGTTCTTC	CASTGGPLEQFF